This is a list of T cell receptor beta chains from one sample in a study of regulatory T cells in long-lasting Graves disease. TCRdb reprocessed the multiplex PCR reads with MiXCR, giving one entry per CDR3 protein. Among under 450,000 distinct CDR3 sequences listed, around 15% were seen once. These data were also reused for a study on T cells in Graves' hyperthyroidism and ophthalmopathy.

The source material was peripheral blood mononuclear cells (PBMCs), sampled at new diagnosis, from a patient treated with antithyroid drugs. The receptors were sampled from a woman aged 18-29 years with Graves disease. Each CDR3 is given with its conserved first and last residue. The D gene is left open where the match is weak. Size is omitted from some rows. Given values are once, few, many or a class for expanded clones.

d_call	v_call	clone_size	j_call	cdr3_aa	cdr3_nt
TRBD2	TRBV2	many	TRBJ2-1	CASWPGGRDNEQFF	TGTGCCAGCTGGCCGGGGGGGAGAGACAATGAGCAGTTCTTC
.	TRBV3-1	many	TRBJ2-3	CASSHRALGGDTQYF	TGTGCCAGCAGCCATAGGGCTCTCGGTGGAGATACGCAGTATTTT
TRBD2	TRBV11-2	many	TRBJ2-7	CASSSSGSGSMYEQYF	TGTGCCAGCAGCTCCTCGGGCAGCGGGAGTATGTACGAGCAGTACTTC
TRBD2	TRBV2	many	TRBJ2-1	CASRRTSGRRGEQFF	TGTGCCAGCAGACGGACTAGCGGAAGAAGAGGTGAGCAGTTCTTC
.	TRBV7-9	many	TRBJ2-3	CASSLETDTQYF	TGTGCCAGCAGCTTAGAAACAGATACGCAGTATTTT
.	TRBV6-5	many	TRBJ2-7	CASSWAYEQYF	TGTGCCAGCAGTTGGGCCTACGAGCAGTACTTC
.	TRBV3-1	many	TRBJ1-2	CASSPTEGYGYTF	TGTGCCAGCAGCCCAACAGAAGGCTATGGCTACACCTTC
TRBD1	TRBV6-1	.	TRBJ2-1	CASSRAGGSEETRYF	TGTGCCAGCAGCCGAGCAGGGGGTAGCGAAGAGACCCGGTACTTC
.	TRBV18	few	TRBJ2-2	CASVQGLTNTGELFF	TGTGCCAGCGTGCAGGGACTCACGAACACCGGGGAGCTGTTTTTT
.	TRBV2	many	TRBJ2-7	CASSEALWAEGSSYEQYF	TGTGCCAGCAGTGAAGCGCTTTGGGCGGAAGGTAGCTCCTACGAGCAGTACTTC
TRBD1	TRBV6-2/TRBV6-3	few	TRBJ2-3	CAGNRDRVSDTQYF	TGTGCCGGAAACCGGGACAGGGTTTCAGATACGCAGTATTTT
.	TRBV24-1	.	TRBJ2-2	CATSDLRGPTPGELFF	TGTGCCACCAGTGATTTGCGTGGACCAACACCCGGGGAGCTGTTTTTT
.	TRBV30	many	TRBJ1-1	CASKSTHPEAFF	TGTGCCTCCAAGAGTACCCATCCTGAAGCTTTCTTT
.	TRBV20-1	few	TRBJ1-1	CSVWRNTEAFF	TGCAGTGTATGGAGGAACACTGAAGCTTTCTTT
.	TRBV19	many	TRBJ1-1	CASSIVGGPGRRTEAFF	TGTGCCAGTAGTATAGTTGGCGGCCCAGGGCGGAGGACTGAAGCTTTCTTT
TRBD2	TRBV30	many	TRBJ2-2	CAWSVRVGRAAGELFF	TGTGCCTGGAGTGTACGGGTCGGGAGGGCCGCTGGGGAGCTGTTTTTT
.	TRBV29-1	few	TRBJ1-2	CTRTRPRYGYTF	TGCACCCGAACCCGACCCCGCTATGGCTACACCTTC
.	TRBV6-2/TRBV6-3	many	TRBJ2-7	CASSEGGTAAYEQYF	TGTGCCAGCAGTGAAGGGGGGACAGCGGCCTACGAGCAGTACTTC
TRBD1	TRBV7-3	many	TRBJ1-4	CASSFDRGEKLFF	TGTGCCAGCAGCTTCGACAGGGGTGAAAAACTGTTTTTT
.	TRBV27	many	TRBJ2-1	CASRQQGETYNEQFF	TGTGCCAGCAGGCAACAGGGAGAGACCTACAATGAGCAGTTCTTC
.	TRBV28	many	TRBJ2-1	CASGGNSYNEQFF	TGTGCGAGCGGCGGGAACTCCTACAATGAGCAGTTCTTC
.	TRBV6-2/TRBV6-3	many	TRBJ2-5	CARSYGRTTIRETQYF	TGTGCCAGGAGTTACGGACGGACTACTATAAGGGAGACCCAGTACTTC
.	TRBV5-1	many	TRBJ1-5	CASSLGGDQPQHF	TGTGCCAGCAGCTTGGGGGGAGATCAGCCCCAGCATTTT
.	TRBV6-5	.	TRBJ1-2	CASSLFSQGPNYGYTF	TGTGCCAGCAGTTTATTTAGTCAGGGACCTAACTATGGCTACACCTTC
.	TRBV19	few	TRBJ1-5	CASRLSNQPQHF	TGTGCCAGTAGGCTAAGCAATCAGCCCCAGCATTTT
.	TRBV3-1	many	TRBJ2-5	CASSQWQGLVETQYF	TGTGCCAGCAGCCAATGGCAGGGGCTCGTAGAGACCCAGTACTTC
.	TRBV7-2	many	TRBJ2-7	CASSPPGGYEQYF	TGTGCCAGCAGCCCTCCCGGCGGCTACGAGCAGTACTTC
TRBD2	TRBV7-2	many	TRBJ2-1	CASSAGLAGGTLNNEQFF	TGTGCCAGCAGCGCGGGACTAGCGGGAGGAACCCTTAACAATGAGCAGTTCTTC
.	TRBV19	.	TRBJ2-5	CASSMSLQETQYF	TGTGCCAGTAGTATGAGTCTCCAAGAGACCCAGTACTTC
TRBD2	TRBV10-3	few	TRBJ2-1	CAIRVTSGGGSYNEQFF	TGTGCCATCAGAGTGACTAGCGGGGGGGGCTCCTACAATGAGCAGTTCTTC
.	TRBV20-1	many	TRBJ2-7	CSARDGIRDYEQYF	TGCAGTGCTAGAGACGGTATACGGGACTACGAGCAGTACTTC
TRBD2	TRBV5-1	many	TRBJ2-7	CASSSTSGAYEQYF	TGCGCCAGCAGCTCAACTAGCGGTGCCTACGAGCAGTACTTC
.	TRBV5-1	few	TRBJ1-4	CATRTGTGEEKLFF	TGCGCCACCAGAACCGGGACGGGGGAGGAAAAACTGTTTTTT
.	TRBV12-3/TRBV12-4	many	TRBJ2-6	CASSLLGSGANVLTF	TGTGCCAGCAGTTTATTAGGCTCTGGGGCCAACGTCCTGACTTTC
TRBD1	TRBV4-1	few	TRBJ1-1	CASSQDPRGSTEAFF	TGCGCCAGCAGCCAAGACCCCAGGGGGTCCACTGAAGCTTTCTTT
.	TRBV2	many	TRBJ1-5	CASSDNQPQHF	TGTGCCAGCAGTGACAATCAGCCCCAGCATTTT
TRBD1	TRBV2	many	TRBJ2-2	CASSPGGETGELFF	TGTGCCAGCAGTCCAGGGGGTGAAACCGGGGAGCTGTTTTTT
.	TRBV20-1	many	TRBJ1-1	CSARDGEGHTEAFF	TGCAGTGCTAGAGACGGAGAGGGACACACTGAAGCTTTCTTT
TRBD2	TRBV12-3/TRBV12-4	many	TRBJ2-1	CASRRSGGSYNEQFF	TGTGCCAGCAGACGATCGGGGGGGTCCTACAATGAGCAGTTCTTC
TRBD1	TRBV19	few	TRBJ2-2	CASSSGQGAIGELFF	TGTGCCAGTAGTAGTGGCCAGGGGGCGATCGGGGAGCTGTTTTTT
.	TRBV15	few	TRBJ1-5	CATSPEGQPQHF	TGTGCCACCAGCCCCGAGGGGCAGCCCCAGCATTTT